Below, one T cell receptor (beta chain) is given with its context. These data belong to a study of OX40 agonist ivuxolimab in advanced cancers. Trimming cost V 8 bases and J 9 bases; bases outside gene matches: 7. The germline CDR1 and CDR2 sequences are MNHEY and SMNVEV (reference sequence). The CDR3 covers 13 residues. The data were produced by immunoSEQ multiplex PCR, yet TCRdb's version contains in-frame clones alone and is incomplete. The sample includes roughly 15,000 clones, around four fifths seen only once; the top ten take roughly 25%. The genes are TRBV27 and TRBJ2-1; 10 positions match TRBD2. The specimen was CD4+ or CD8+ T cells sorted from blood, collected in a trial of the OX40 agonist ivuxolimab. The sequence derives from an adult with an advanced solid tumor such as melanoma, head and neck, liver or kidney cancer. The CDR3 reads CASLAGGSTEQFF. CDR3 nucleotides: TGTGCCAGCTTAGCGGGGGGTTCGACTGAGCAGTTCTTC.